Presented here are 28 T cell receptor beta chains from one specimen sequenced in a study of regulatory T cells in long-lasting Graves disease. Arm-PCR with iRepertoire HTBI primers amplified the CDR3 regions for these TCR beta libraries. TCRdb re-analysed the multiplex PCR reads in MiXCR, keeping a single row per CDR3 protein. The table lists about 460,000 distinct CDR3 sequences, about 20% of them singletons. Time point described: persistent/refractory GD, antithyroid drugs over 5 years with positive TRAb. The TCR library was made from RNA that had been extracted from PBMCs in TRIzol. Material: peripheral blood mononuclear cells (PBMCs), obtained when the disease was refractory, from a patient treated with antithyroid drugs. The receptors were sampled from a female donor with Graves disease.

This clonotype was found many times. V is TRBV27 and J is TRBJ2-7; D might be TRBD1 (6 bases). From germline, CDR1 is MNHEY and CDR2 SMNVEV (reference sequence). The CDR3 is 14 residues long. The V gene lost 0 bases and the J gene lost 3 bases, with 9 bases spanning the gap. In nucleotides, the CDR3 is TGTGCCAGCAGTTTATCGTCCAGGGGCTACGAGCAGTACTTC. Amino acid sequence: CASSLSSRGYEQYF.

This chain uses TRBV4-3 with TRBJ2-6, with 9 bases matching TRBD1. The CDR3 length is 18 residues. Germline CDR1 LGHNA, CDR2 YSLEER. J lost 1 base, V lost 4 bases, and 8 bases had no gene match. The CDR3 spells CASSRGQGILSGANVLTF. CDR3 bases: TGCGCCAGCAGCCGAGGACAGGGGATTCTATCTGGGGCCAACGTCCTGACTTTC.

This clonotype was counted ten times or more. This chain connects TRBV12-3 or TRBV12-4 to TRBJ1-2, with D possibly TRBD1 on 5 matching bases. This CDR3 region has 12 residues. Trimming removed 6 bases from V and 6 bases from J, with 11 bases in between. In DNA, the CDR3 is TGTGCCAGCAGCCGCGACAGAAATGGCTACACCTTC. It specifies CASSRDRNGYTF.

In its sample, this clonotype was seen many times. CDR3 in DNA: TGTGCCAGCAGCTTAAAACCGGAGCCGACGAACACTGAAGCTTTCTTT. Amino acid sequence: CASSLKPEPTNTEAFF. This chain joins TRBV7-9 and TRBJ1-1; D unclear. The CDR3 has 16 residues. The germline V gene encodes CDR1 SEHNR and CDR2 FQNEAQ (reference sequence). V was clipped by 2 bases and J by 1 base, with 14 bases between them.

This clonotype was detected only a few times. The rearrangement links TRBV6-5 to TRBJ2-6; D is possibly TRBD1 or TRBD2 (5 bases each). Per germline, CDR1 MNHEY and CDR2 SVGAGI. This CDR3 region has 17 residues. V was pared by 3 bases and J by 0 bases, with 12 bases between. The CDR3: CASSYSGANSGANVLTF. The CDR3 nucleotides read TGTGCCAGCAGTTATTCCGGGGCGAACTCTGGGGCCAACGTCCTGACTTTC.

The rearrangement uses TRBV11-1 and TRBJ2-7, with D perhaps TRBD2 (6 bases). Germline values: CDR1 SGHAT, CDR2 FQDESV (reference sequence). V was pared by 6 bases and J by 5 bases, with 17 bases between. The CDR3 is 14 amino acids. The CDR3 coding sequence is TGTGCCAGCAGGGGCGTCGGGGGTCCGGACGAGCAGTACTTC. It yields the protein CASRGVGGPDEQYF.

This chain joins TRBV30 and TRBJ1-5; 7 bases match TRBD1. V lost 2 bases to trimming and J lost 12 bases; unmatched junction nucleotides: 10. This CDR3 has 13 amino acids. From germline, CDR1 is GTSNPN and CDR2 SVGIG (reference sequence). Here the CDR3 reads CAWSPRQGDLQHF. As DNA, the CDR3 is TGTGCCTGGAGTCCCCGGCAGGGGGATCTCCAGCATTTT.

This clonotype was seen a few times. This rearrangement joins TRBV5-1 to TRBJ2-7; TRBD1 agrees at 10 bases. Per the germline V gene, CDR1 is SGHRS and CDR2 is YFSETQ. J was trimmed by 7 bases and V by 6 bases; bases with no gene match: 10. This CDR3 contains 14 residues. The CDR3 protein is CASTLGTGVKEQYF. CDR3 nucleotide sequence: TGCGCCAGCACCCTCGGGACAGGGGTGAAGGAGCAGTACTTC.

The V and J genes are TRBV3-1 and TRBJ1-1; D gene ambiguous. The CDR3 runs 16 residues. Germline V gene sequence: CDR1 LGHDT, CDR2 YNNKEL (reference sequence). V was cut by 0 bases and J by 0 bases, with 11 bases left in between. The CDR3 here is CASSQERQVLNTEAFF. The CDR3 nucleotides are TGTGCCAGCAGCCAAGAAAGGCAGGTCCTGAACACTGAAGCTTTCTTT.

V gene TRBV3-1 combines with J gene TRBJ2-2; D perhaps matches TRBD1 (6 bases). CDR1 and CDR2 (germline): LGHDT, YNNKEL (reference sequence). Trimming pared 4 bases from V and 3 bases from J, leaving 12 bases between. The CDR3 has 15 residues. CDR3 sequence reads: CASSPYRDDTGELFF. CDR3 sequence (DNA): TGTGCCAGCAGCCCCTACAGGGACGACACCGGGGAGCTGTTTTTT. The entire variable domain, with the rest obtained from reference TRBV3-1 and TRBJ2-2, is as follows: DTAVSQTPKYLVTQMGNDKSIKCEQNLGHDTMYWYKQDSKKFLKIMFSYNNKELIINETVPNRFSPKSPDKAHLNLHINSLELGDSAVYFCASSPYRDDTGELFFGEGSRLTVL.

This chain connects TRBV20-1 to TRBJ2-5; TRBD2 is a possible D gene (6 bases). Deletions cut 5 bases from V and 2 bases from J, with 15 bases between. The CDR3 contains 14 residues. The germline gives CDR1 DFQATT, CDR2 SNEGSKA (reference sequence). CDR3 DNA sequence: TGCAGTGCTCACCTGACGGGACTTCAAGAGACCCAGTACTTC. This sequence encodes CSAHLTGLQETQYF.

This clonotype was counted only a few times. J is TRBJ2-7 and V is TRBV6-2 or TRBV6-3; 9 bases agree with TRBD1. V trimming: 4 bases; J trimming: 5 bases; junction bases outside the gene matches: 9. CDR1 and CDR2 from the germline V gene are MNHEY and SVGEGT. CDR3 length equals 15 residues. The CDR3 is CASSSTGGFADEQYF. The CDR3 DNA reads TGTGCCAGCAGTTCGACAGGGGGGTTTGCGGACGAGCAGTACTTC.

Comments on this clonotype: A much larger clone sits a single nucleotide away, making a read error possible. The V call is TRBV6-1, the J call TRBJ1-2; D may be TRBD1 (5 bases). Germline-derived CDR1 and CDR2 are MNHNS and SASEGT. The CDR3 sequence is 17 residues long. The CDR3 sequence is CASMKDIDSLNNYGYAF. The CDR3 DNA is TGTGCCAGCATGAAGGATATCGACAGTCTAAATAACTATGGCTACGCCTTC.

This clonotype was observed a handful of times. In nucleotides, the CDR3 is TGTGCCAGCAGCTTATCGGTGGGAGGGCAAGAGACCCAGTACTTC. Encoded protein: CASSLSVGGQETQYF. The chain is built from TRBV7-3 and TRBJ2-5; 7 positions agree with TRBD2. Germline-derived CDR1 and CDR2 are SGHTA and FQGTGA. The CDR3 length is 15 residues. V gave up 2 bases and J gave up 2 bases; unmatched junction bases: 5.

This sequence joins TRBV7-2 and TRBJ2-7; possible D gene TRBD2, 6 bases. This CDR3 is 14 amino acids long. V gave up 3 bases and J gave up 6 bases, with 15 bases separating them. CDR1 and CDR2 from the germline V gene are SGHTA and FQGNSA. CDR3 loop: CASSLGGGMGEQYF. CDR3 bases: TGTGCCAGCAGCTTGGGTGGAGGGATGGGCGAGCAGTACTTC.

This clonotype was seen at least ten times. The rearrangement links TRBV13 to TRBJ2-5; D not certain. V lost 5 bases to trimming and J lost 5 bases, with 18 bases between them. CDR1 PRHDT and CDR2 FYEKMQ come from the germline V gene (reference sequence). This CDR3 contains 15 residues. CDR3 sequence reads: CASSLWVVAPETQYF. The CDR3 DNA sequence: TGTGCCAGCAGCCTCTGGGTGGTGGCCCCGGAGACCCAGTACTTC. Full variable domain (outside the CDR3, taken from reference TRBV13 and TRBJ2-5): AAGVIQSPRHLIKEKRETATLKCYPIPRHDTVYWYQQGPGQDPQFLISFYEKMQSDKGSIPDRFSAQQFSDYHSELNMSSLELGDSALYFCASSLWVVAPETQYFGPGTRLLVL.

The chain joins TRBV9 to TRBJ1-1; 8 nucleotides agree with TRBD1. In germline, CDR1 is SGDLS, CDR2 YYNGEE. Germline trimming cut 6 bases from V and 10 bases from J; bases unmatched to any gene: 11. The CDR3 has 13 amino acids. In DNA, the CDR3 is TGTGCCAGCACCCCCGGGACAGGAGTTGTAGCTTTCTTT. Translation: CASTPGTGVVAFF.

This clonotype has a count of ten or more. This chain connects TRBV6-5 to TRBJ1-2; 7 nucleotides line up with TRBD1. The CDR3 is 17 amino acids. With V trimmed by 0 bases and J by 8 bases, 15 bases remained unmatched. Per germline, CDR1 MNHEY and CDR2 SVGAGI. In DNA, the CDR3 is TGTGCCAGCAGTTACTCGATCCGCGACAGGGCTTGGGGCGGCTACACCTTC. It encodes CASSYSIRDRAWGGYTF.

This clonotype appeared many times. The chain is built from TRBV12-3 or TRBV12-4 and TRBJ1-2; weak D call: TRBD1 (6 bases). Trimming took off 10 bases at V and 0 bases at J, with 15 bases between the two ends. This CDR3 is built from 14 residues. CDR3 sequence (DNA): TGTGCCACCTCCGGGACAACGTCTAACTATGGCTACACCTTC. Residues: CATSGTTSNYGYTF.

This clonotype has a count of ten or more. The chain has TRBV7-8 and TRBJ2-5, with D possibly being TRBD2 (5 bases). Trimming shortened V by 1 base and J by 2 bases, and 8 bases separated the two germline ends. CDR1 is SGHVS and CDR2 is FQNEAQ in the germline V gene. This CDR3 region has 14 residues. The CDR3 DNA reads TGTGCCAGCAGCTTAGTCGGGGTTCAAGAGACCCAGTACTTC. It is translated as CASSLVGVQETQYF.

The chain joins TRBV2 to TRBJ1-6, with D unclear. With 3 bases removed from V and 10 bases from J, the gap between germline ends came to 16 bases. The CDR3 runs 15 residues. Germline CDR1 is SNHLY and CDR2 is FYNNEI. CDR3 region: CASSDRGEGGSPLHF. As DNA, the CDR3 is TGTGCCAGCAGTGATCGGGGTGAAGGTGGATCACCCCTCCACTTT.

The chain is built from TRBV30 and TRBJ1-1; possibly TRBD1 for D (6 bases). In germline, CDR1 is GTSNPN, CDR2 SVGIG (reference sequence). Trimming stripped 1 base from V and 4 bases from J, with 10 bases between. The CDR3 is 13 amino acids. CDR3 in amino acids: CAWSATGSTEAFF. The CDR3 DNA reads as TGTGCCTGGAGTGCCACAGGGAGCACTGAAGCTTTCTTT.

The J gene is TRBJ2-7, the V gene TRBV20-1, with 8 bases that match TRBD1. Germline CDR1 DFQATT, CDR2 SNEGSKA (reference sequence). This CDR3 has 12 amino acids. The ends lost 3 bases at V and 2 bases at J; junction bases unmatched: 0. The CDR3 DNA follows: TGCAGTGCTAGGGGACAGGCCTACGAGCAGTACTTC. It codes for CSARGQAYEQYF.

This clonotype was detected a few times. V is TRBV3-1 and J is TRBJ1-3, with 7 bases lining up with TRBD1. CDR1 LGHDT and CDR2 YNNKEL come from the germline V gene (reference sequence). The CDR3 is made up of 14 amino acids. Losses at the gene ends were 6 bases for V and 2 bases for J; bases not matched to a gene: 4. CDR3 amino acids: CASRRTGPGNTIYF. CDR3 bases: TGTGCCAGCAGGCGGACAGGTCCTGGAAACACCATATATTTT.

This clonotype was observed at least ten times. The CDR3 is CSVGTRGQETQYF. The CDR3 region has the DNA TGCAGCGTTGGAACCAGGGGCCAAGAGACCCAGTACTTC. V is TRBV29-1 and J is TRBJ2-5; a possible D gene is TRBD1 (6 bases). The V end lost 4 bases, the J end lost 1 base, and 10 bases lay between the germline ends. Germline-derived CDR1 and CDR2 are SQVTM and ANQGSEA. The CDR3 extends over 13 amino acids.

This clonotype has more than one count but fewer than ten. The chain uses TRBV6-2 or TRBV6-3 and TRBJ1-6; D is undetermined. The germline V gene encodes CDR1 MNHEY and CDR2 SVGEGT. This CDR3 has 13 residues. Trimming cost V 0 bases and J 9 bases, with 6 bases left between them. CDR3 sequence (DNA): TGTGCCAGCAGTTACTCGGTTTTTTCACCCCTCCACTTT. Translation: CASSYSVFSPLHF.

This clonotype was observed at least ten times. J is TRBJ2-7 and V is TRBV20-1, with D possibly matching TRBD2 (6 bases). V was trimmed by 0 bases and J by 7 bases, leaving 16 bases between them. The CDR3 has 14 amino acids. Germline loops: CDR1 DFQATT, CDR2 SNEGSKA (reference sequence). The CDR3 spells CSARDLVAVEEQYF. The CDR3 nucleotides are TGCAGTGCTAGAGATCTGGTAGCGGTAGAGGAGCAGTACTTC.

This clonotype was observed many times. The genes are TRBV2 and TRBJ1-1, with TRBD1 as a possible D gene (6 bases). The germline V gene encodes CDR1 SNHLY and CDR2 FYNNEI. The V end lost 6 bases, the J end lost 4 bases, and 12 bases lay between the germline ends. The CDR3 consists of 13 residues. CDR3 coding DNA: TGTGCCAGCAGAGGGGACACAAGCACTGAAGCTTTCTTT. It specifies CASRGDTSTEAFF.